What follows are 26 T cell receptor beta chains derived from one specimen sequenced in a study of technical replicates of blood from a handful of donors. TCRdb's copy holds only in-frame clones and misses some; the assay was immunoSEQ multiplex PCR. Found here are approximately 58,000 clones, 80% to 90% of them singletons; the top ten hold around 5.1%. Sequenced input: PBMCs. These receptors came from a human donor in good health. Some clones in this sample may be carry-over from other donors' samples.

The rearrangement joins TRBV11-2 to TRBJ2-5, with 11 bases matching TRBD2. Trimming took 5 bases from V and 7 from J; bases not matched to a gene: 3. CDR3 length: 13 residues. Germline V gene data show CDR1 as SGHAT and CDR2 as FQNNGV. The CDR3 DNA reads TGTGCCAGCAGCCCCGGGACTAGCGGGACCCAGTACTTC. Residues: CASSPGTSGTQYF. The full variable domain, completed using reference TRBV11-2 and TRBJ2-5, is EAGVAQSPRYKIIEKRQSVAFWCNPISGHATLYWYQQILGQGPKLLIQFQNNGVVDDSQLPKDRFSAERLKGVDSTLKIQPAKLEDSAVYLCASSPGTSGTQYFGPGTRLLVL.

The CDR3 reads CASSARLKSTDTQYF. In DNA form, the CDR3 reads TGTGCCAGCAGTGCCAGACTTAAGAGCACAGATACGCAGTATTTT. The chain joins TRBV6-4 to TRBJ2-3; D is unclear. This CDR3 comprises 15 residues. CDR1 and CDR2 (germline): MRHNA, SNTAGT. V was pared by 4 bases and J by 0 bases, with 11 bases between.

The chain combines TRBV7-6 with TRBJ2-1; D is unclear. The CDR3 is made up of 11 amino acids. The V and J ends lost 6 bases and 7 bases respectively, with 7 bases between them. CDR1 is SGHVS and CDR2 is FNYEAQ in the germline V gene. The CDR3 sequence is CASSSPNEQFF. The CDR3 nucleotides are TGTGCCAGCAGTTCCCCTAATGAGCAGTTCTTC.

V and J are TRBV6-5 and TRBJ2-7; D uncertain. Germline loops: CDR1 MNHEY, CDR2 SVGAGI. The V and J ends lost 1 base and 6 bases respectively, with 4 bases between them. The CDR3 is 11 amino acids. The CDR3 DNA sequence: TGTGCCAGCAGTTACTTGGCCGAGCAGTACTTC. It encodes CASSYLAEQYF.

The DNA for the CDR3 is TGTGCCAGCAGTAAACAGGGGGCTTCGGGTGGCTACACCTTC. This encodes CASSKQGASGGYTF. The genes are TRBV6-6 and TRBJ1-2; 9 positions match TRBD1. Germline CDR1 MNHNY, CDR2 SVGAGI (reference sequence). V trimming: 5 bases; J trimming: 7 bases; junction bases outside the gene matches: 8. The CDR3 length is 14 residues.

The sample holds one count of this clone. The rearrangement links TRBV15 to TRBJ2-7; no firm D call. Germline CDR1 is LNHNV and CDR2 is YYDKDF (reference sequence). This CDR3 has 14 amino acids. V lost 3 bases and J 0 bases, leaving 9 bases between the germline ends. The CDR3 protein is CATSSMAVSYEQYF. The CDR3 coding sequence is TGTGCCACCAGCAGTATGGCAGTCTCCTACGAGCAGTACTTC.

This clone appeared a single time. Here the CDR3 DNA reads TGTGCCAGCAGCTTGGCCAACGGAGATACGCAGTATTTT. Protein sequence: CASSLANGDTQYF. This chain links TRBV5-4 with TRBJ2-3; D not certain. The CDR3 runs 13 residues. V lost 0 bases, J lost 5 bases, and 7 bases lay in between. Germline CDR1 SGHNT, CDR2 YYREEE (reference sequence).

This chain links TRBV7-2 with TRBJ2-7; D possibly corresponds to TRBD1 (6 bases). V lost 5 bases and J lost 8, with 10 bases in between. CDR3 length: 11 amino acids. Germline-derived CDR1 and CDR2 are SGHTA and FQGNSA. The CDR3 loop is CASSPGTKQYF. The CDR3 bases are TGTGCCAGCAGCCCTGGGACAAAGCAGTACTTC.

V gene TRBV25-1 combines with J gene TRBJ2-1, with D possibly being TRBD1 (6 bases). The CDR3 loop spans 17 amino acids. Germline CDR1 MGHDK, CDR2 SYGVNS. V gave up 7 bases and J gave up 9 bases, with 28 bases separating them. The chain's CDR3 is CASTQAEFRDNPSEQFF. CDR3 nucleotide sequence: TGTGCCAGCACCCAAGCAGAATTCCGGGACAATCCCAGTGAGCAGTTCTTC.

Written as DNA, the CDR3 is TGTGCCAGCAGCACACCAGGGTTTGCAGATACGCAGTATTTT. Translating it yields CASSTPGFADTQYF. The genes are TRBV7-9 and TRBJ2-3, with TRBD1 as a possible D gene (5 bases). The CDR3 loop spans 14 amino acids. Germline V gene sequence: CDR1 SEHNR, CDR2 FQNEAQ (reference sequence). The V end lost 5 bases, the J end lost 4 bases, and 13 bases lay between the germline ends.

For the CDR3, the DNA is TGTGCCAGCAGCGGGAGCTCCTACAATGAGCAGTTCTTC. As protein: CASSGSSYNEQFF. This rearrangement joins TRBV19 to TRBJ2-1; 8 nucleotides line up with TRBD2. The germline gives CDR1 LNHDA, CDR2 SQIVND (reference sequence). The V gene end was trimmed by 9 bases and the J gene end by 0 bases; junction bases not matched to a gene: 1. The CDR3 spans 13 residues.

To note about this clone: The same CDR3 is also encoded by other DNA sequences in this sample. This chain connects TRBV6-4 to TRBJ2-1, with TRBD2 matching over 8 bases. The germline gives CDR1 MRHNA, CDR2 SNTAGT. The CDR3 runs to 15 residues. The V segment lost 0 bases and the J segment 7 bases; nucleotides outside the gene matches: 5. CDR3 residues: CASSDSAGGPNEQFF. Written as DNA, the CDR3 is TGTGCCAGCAGTGACTCTGCGGGGGGTCCGAATGAGCAGTTCTTC.

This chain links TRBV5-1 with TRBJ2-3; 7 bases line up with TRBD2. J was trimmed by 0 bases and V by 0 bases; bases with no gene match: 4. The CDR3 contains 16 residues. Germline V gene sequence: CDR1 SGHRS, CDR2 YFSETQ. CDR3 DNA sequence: TGCGCCAGCAGCTTGGGCCTAGCGGATAGCACAGATACGCAGTATTTT. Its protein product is CASSLGLADSTDTQYF. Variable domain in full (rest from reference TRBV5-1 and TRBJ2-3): KAGVTQTPRYLIKTRGQQVTLSCSPISGHRSVSWYQQTPGQGLQFLFEYFSETQRNKGNFPGRFSGRQFSNSRSEMNVSTLELGDSALYLCASSLGLADSTDTQYFGPGTRLTVL.

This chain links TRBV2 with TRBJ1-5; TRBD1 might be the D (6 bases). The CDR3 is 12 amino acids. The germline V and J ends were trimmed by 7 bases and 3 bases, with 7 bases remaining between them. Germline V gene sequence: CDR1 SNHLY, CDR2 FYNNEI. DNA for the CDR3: TGTGCCAGCACAGGGGACAATCAGCCCCAGCATTTT. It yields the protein CASTGDNQPQHF.

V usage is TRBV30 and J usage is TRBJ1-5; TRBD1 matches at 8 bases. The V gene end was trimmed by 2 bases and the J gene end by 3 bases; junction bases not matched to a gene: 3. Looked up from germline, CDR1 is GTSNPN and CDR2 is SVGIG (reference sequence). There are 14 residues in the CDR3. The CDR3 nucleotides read TGTGCCTGGAGTCGGACAGGGAACAATCAGCCCCAGCATTTT. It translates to CAWSRTGNNQPQHF.

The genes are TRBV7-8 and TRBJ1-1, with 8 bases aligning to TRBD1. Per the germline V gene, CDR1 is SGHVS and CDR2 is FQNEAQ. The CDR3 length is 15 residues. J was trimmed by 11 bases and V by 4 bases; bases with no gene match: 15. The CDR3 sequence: CASSSKRQGPGEAFF. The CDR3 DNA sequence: TGTGCCAGCAGCTCAAAACGACAGGGGCCAGGGGAGGCTTTCTTT.

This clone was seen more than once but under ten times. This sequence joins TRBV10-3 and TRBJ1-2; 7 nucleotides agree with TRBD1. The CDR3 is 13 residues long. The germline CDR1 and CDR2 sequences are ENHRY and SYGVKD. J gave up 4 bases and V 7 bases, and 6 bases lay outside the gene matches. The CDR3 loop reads CAINLDRSYGYTF. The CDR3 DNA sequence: TGTGCCATCAATCTGGACAGGAGCTATGGCTACACCTTC.

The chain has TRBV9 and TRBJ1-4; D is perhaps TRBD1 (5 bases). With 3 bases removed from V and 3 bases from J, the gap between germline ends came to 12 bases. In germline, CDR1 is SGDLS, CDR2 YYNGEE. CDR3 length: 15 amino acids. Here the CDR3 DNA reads TGTGCCAGCAGCGCCTACGGGGGTCCTAATGAAAAACTGTTTTTT. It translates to CASSAYGGPNEKLFF. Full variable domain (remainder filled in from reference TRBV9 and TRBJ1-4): DSGVTQTPKHLITATGQRVTLRCSPRSGDLSVYWYQQSLDQGLQFLIQYYNGEERAKGNILERFSAQQFPDLHSELNLSSLELGDSALYFCASSAYGGPNEKLFFGSGTQLSVL.

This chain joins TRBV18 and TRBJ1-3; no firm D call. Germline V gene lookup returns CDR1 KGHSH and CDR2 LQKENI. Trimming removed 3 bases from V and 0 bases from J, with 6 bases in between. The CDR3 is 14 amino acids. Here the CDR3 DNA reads TGTGCCAGCTCACCTATCCCCTCTGGAAACACCATATATTTT. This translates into CASSPIPSGNTIYF.

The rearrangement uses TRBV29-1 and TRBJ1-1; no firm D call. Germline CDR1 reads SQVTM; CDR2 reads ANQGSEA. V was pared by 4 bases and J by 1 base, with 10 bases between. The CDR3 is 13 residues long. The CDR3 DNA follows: TGCAGCGTTGCTGGCACCCGGAACACTGAAGCTTTCTTT. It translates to CSVAGTRNTEAFF.

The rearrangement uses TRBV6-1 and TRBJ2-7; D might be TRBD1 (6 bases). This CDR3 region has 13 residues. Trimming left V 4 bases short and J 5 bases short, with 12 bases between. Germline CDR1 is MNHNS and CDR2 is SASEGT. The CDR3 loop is CASSVGRDNEQYF. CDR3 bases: TGTGCCAGCAGTGTCGGCAGGGACAACGAGCAGTACTTC.

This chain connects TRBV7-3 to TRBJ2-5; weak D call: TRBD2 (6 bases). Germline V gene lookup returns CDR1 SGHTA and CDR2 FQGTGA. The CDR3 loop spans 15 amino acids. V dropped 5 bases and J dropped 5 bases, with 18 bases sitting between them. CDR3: CASSERGSRAETQYF. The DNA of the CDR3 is TGTGCCAGCAGCGAACGGGGGAGCAGGGCGGAGACCCAGTACTTC. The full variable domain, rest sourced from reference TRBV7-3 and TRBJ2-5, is GAGVSQTPSNKVTEKGKYVELRCDPISGHTALYWYRQSLGQGPEFLIYFQGTGAADDSGLPNDRFFAVRPEGSVSTLKIQRTERGDSAVYLCASSERGSRAETQYFGPGTRLLVL.

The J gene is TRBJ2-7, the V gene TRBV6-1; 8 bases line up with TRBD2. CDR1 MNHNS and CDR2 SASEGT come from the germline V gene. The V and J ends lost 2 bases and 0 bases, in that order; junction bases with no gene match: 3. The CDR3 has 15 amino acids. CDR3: CASSEQAGDSYEQYF. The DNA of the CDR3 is TGTGCCAGCAGTGAACAAGCGGGGGACTCCTACGAGCAGTACTTC.

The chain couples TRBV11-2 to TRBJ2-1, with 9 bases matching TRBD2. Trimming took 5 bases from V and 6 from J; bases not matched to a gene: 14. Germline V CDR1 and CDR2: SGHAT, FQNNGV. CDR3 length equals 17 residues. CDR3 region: CASSPWPLAGDANEQFF. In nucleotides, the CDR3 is TGTGCCAGCAGCCCCTGGCCACTAGCGGGTGACGCCAATGAGCAGTTCTTC.

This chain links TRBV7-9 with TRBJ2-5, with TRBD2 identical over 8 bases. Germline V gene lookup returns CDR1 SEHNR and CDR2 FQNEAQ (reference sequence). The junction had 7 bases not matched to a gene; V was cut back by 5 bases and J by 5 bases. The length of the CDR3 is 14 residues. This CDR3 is CASSPRTSWETQYF. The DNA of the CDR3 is TGTGCCAGCAGCCCGCGGACTAGCTGGGAGACCCAGTACTTC. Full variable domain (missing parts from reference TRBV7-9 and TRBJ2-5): DTGVSQNPRHKITKRGQNVTFRCDPISEHNRLYWYRQTLGQGPEFLTYFQNEAQLEKSRLLSDRFSAERPKGSFSTLEIQRTEQGDSAMYLCASSPRTSWETQYFGPGTRLLVL.

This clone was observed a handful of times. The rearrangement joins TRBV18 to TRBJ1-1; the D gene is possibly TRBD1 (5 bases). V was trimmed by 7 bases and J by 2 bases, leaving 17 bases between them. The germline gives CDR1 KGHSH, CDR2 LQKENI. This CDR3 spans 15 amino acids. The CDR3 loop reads CASFYGDWGNTEAFF. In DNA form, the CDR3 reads TGTGCCAGCTTCTACGGGGACTGGGGAAACACTGAAGCTTTCTTT.